These 10 T cell receptor beta chains came from one sample sequenced in a study of blood T cell repertoires in COVID-19. The repertoire was sequenced with immunoSEQ multiplex PCR; TCRdb's copy has only in-frame clones and lacks some. Of 200,000 to 250,000 clones in the sample, approximately 85% were seen once. Sequenced sample: PBMCs or T cells enriched from blood (not recorded which). The receptor set was obtained from a woman in her forties or fifties with acute COVID-19.

This chain connects TRBV7-9 to TRBJ1-5, with 7 positions matching TRBD1. V lost 3 bases to trimming and J lost 7 bases; unmatched junction nucleotides: 9. The CDR3 covers 15 residues. The V gene's germline CDR1 is SEHNR and CDR2 FQNEAQ (reference sequence). The CDR3 DNA sequence: TGTGCCAGCAGCTTCTCTCGACAGGGCCGACAGCCCCAGCATTTT. Its protein is CASSFSRQGRQPQHF.

V usage is TRBV10-3 and J usage is TRBJ2-5; tentative D call: TRBD1 (5 bases). The V gene lost 4 bases and the J gene lost 2 bases, with 11 bases spanning the gap. Germline V gene sequence: CDR1 ENHRY, CDR2 SYGVKD. CDR3 length: 14 residues. In nucleotides, the CDR3 is TGTGCCATCAGTGTTGGAAAGGGGCAAGAGACCCAGTACTTC. Protein: CAISVGKGQETQYF.

The chain employs TRBV9 and TRBJ1-1, with D possibly matching TRBD1 (6 bases). The CDR3 spans 15 residues. Germline V gene sequence: CDR1 SGDLS, CDR2 YYNGEE. Trimming pared 3 bases from V and 0 bases from J, leaving 12 bases between. CDR3 protein: CASSASGEMNTEAFF. The CDR3 DNA reads TGTGCCAGCAGCGCCTCAGGGGAGATGAACACTGAAGCTTTCTTT.

The chain recombines TRBV15 with TRBJ1-6; D is possibly TRBD1 (6 bases). The CDR3 is 16 amino acids. Germline loops: CDR1 LNHNV, CDR2 YYDKDF (reference sequence). Trimming pared 0 bases from V and 7 bases from J, leaving 13 bases between. CDR3 coding DNA: TGTGCCACCAGCAGAGACGGTCCAGGGGCAAATTCACCCCTCCACTTT. Its protein product is CATSRDGPGANSPLHF.

This chain connects TRBV4-1 to TRBJ1-6; D gene ambiguous. The CDR3 spans 18 residues. Trimming shortened V by 0 bases and J by 12 bases, and 24 bases separated the two germline ends. Germline V gene lookup returns CDR1 MGHRA and CDR2 YSYEKL. DNA for the CDR3: TGCGCCAGCAGCCAAGAACCAATCGCCACGGGGTTTGTTGTACCCCTCCACTTT. Translated, it gives CASSQEPIATGFVVPLHF.

The chain has TRBV5-1 and TRBJ2-3; 11 bases are a match to TRBD1. CDR3 length equals 15 residues. Trimming removed 1 base from V and 5 bases from J; junction bases left unmatched: 3. Germline lookup yields CDR1 SGHRS and CDR2 YFSETQ. CDR3 residues: CASSLRTGGGDTQYF. CDR3 coding DNA: TGCGCCAGCAGCTTGCGGACAGGGGGCGGAGATACGCAGTATTTT.

The chain has TRBV9 and TRBJ1-2; D perhaps matches TRBD1 (6 bases). Germline V lookup: CDR1 SGDLS, CDR2 YYNGEE. The CDR3 loop spans 16 amino acids. V dropped 8 bases and J dropped 5 bases, with 25 bases sitting between them. CDR3: CARPLNVDRLNYGYTF. The CDR3 DNA reads as TGTGCCAGGCCGTTGAATGTGGACAGACTGAATTATGGCTACACCTTC.

The CDR3 DNA sequence: TGTGCCAGCAGCCCGACAGGGGGCAACTATGGCTACACCTTC. It translates to CASSPTGGNYGYTF. This chain connects TRBV6-5 to TRBJ1-2; 10 bases are a match to TRBD1. Per the germline V gene, CDR1 is MNHEY and CDR2 is SVGAGI. Losses at the gene ends were 6 bases for V and 2 bases for J; bases not matched to a gene: 3. CDR3 size: 14 residues.

This clone was detected only once. The chain employs TRBV15 and TRBJ1-1; 7 nucleotides agree with TRBD1. This CDR3 has 14 residues. After removal of 3 bases from V and 3 bases from J, the junction contained 4 bases not matched to a gene. The germline gives CDR1 LNHNV, CDR2 YYDKDF (reference sequence). The CDR3 here is CATSSNTGDTEAFF. Here the CDR3 DNA reads TGTGCCACCAGCAGCAATACAGGGGACACTGAAGCTTTCTTT.

CDR3 DNA sequence: TGCGCCAGCAGCCAAGACGCGGGGACTCGTGGAAACACCATATATTTT. It codes for CASSQDAGTRGNTIYF. V gene TRBV4-3 combines with J gene TRBJ1-3, with D tentatively TRBD1 (5 bases). The CDR3 covers 16 residues. Germline V gives CDR1 LGHNA, CDR2 YSLEER. With 0 bases removed from V and 3 bases from J, the gap between germline ends came to 12 bases.